One and the same sample provided the 5 T cell receptor beta chains below, sequenced in a study of blood T cell repertoires in COVID-19. Assay used: immunoSEQ multiplex PCR; TCRdb lists only in-frame clones, some missing. Of about 53,000 clones in the sample, about 80% are singletons; the top ten hold 14%. Sample: peripheral blood. The origin of the receptors is a human donor in a cohort sampled during active COVID-19.

The chain combines TRBV27 with TRBJ1-5; 8 bases are a match to TRBD1. Trimming at V came to 6 bases and at J to 5 bases, leaving 9 bases not matched to a gene. Germline V gives CDR1 MNHEY, CDR2 SMNVEV (reference sequence). The CDR3 runs to 15 residues. This CDR3 reads CASSRTGYRDQPQHF. CDR3 DNA: TGTGCCAGCAGCAGGACAGGGTATCGGGATCAGCCCCAGCATTTT.

V and J are TRBV6-5 and TRBJ1-1; D is ambiguous. Germline lookup yields CDR1 MNHEY and CDR2 SVGAGI. V was pared by 6 bases and J by 5 bases, with 7 bases between. The CDR3 covers 11 residues. The CDR3 spells CASSRGTEAFF. The CDR3 DNA sequence: TGTGCCAGCAGCCGGGGAACTGAAGCTTTCTTT.

This clone has just one count. The chain is built from TRBV21-1 and TRBJ2-5; the table calls TRBD1, which could not be checked here. TRBV21-1 is a recognized pseudogene. The CDR3 length is 16 residues. The CDR3 reads CASSGTSPAKEETQYF. In DNA form, the CDR3 reads TGTGCCAGCTCCGGGACATCACCCGCGAAAGAAGAGACCCAGTACTTC.

This chain uses TRBV6-2 or TRBV6-3 with TRBJ1-6, with TRBD1 as a possible D gene (5 bases). CDR1 is MNHEY and CDR2 is SVGEGT in the germline V gene. The CDR3 has 15 amino acids. The ends were cut back, 2 bases at V and 7 bases at J, with 12 bases in the middle. The CDR3 coding sequence is TGTGCCAGCAGTTACCCGCCAGGGCCCAATTCACCCCTCCACTTT. Its translation is CASSYPPGPNSPLHF.

Only one count was recorded for this clone. The V call is TRBV19, the J call TRBJ2-7, with D possibly TRBD2 on 7 matching bases. V lost 0 bases and J lost 2, with 14 bases in between. Germline V CDR1 and CDR2: LNHDA, SQIVND (reference sequence). This CDR3 contains 16 residues. In nucleotides, the CDR3 is TGTGCCAGTAGTATAGATGGGAGGGGGACTACCTACGAGCAGTACTTC. Protein sequence: CASSIDGRGTTYEQYF.